This T cell receptor (beta chain) was sequenced for a study of blood T cell repertoires in COVID-19. About the research overall: Donors in the United States, Italy and Spain gave samples during acute or convalescent COVID-19. Sources were T cells, B-cell-depleted T cells, or PBMCs; the material itself was cDNA or gDNA.

Authors' analysis steps: Reference gene primers were amplified, and this amplification served to estimate nucleated cell counts. Profiling relied on immunoSEQ multiplex PCR, and the TCRdb table lists in-frame clones only, not all of them. That table gives V, J and clone size, and the DNA gave D and trimming. The sample has approximately 200,000 clones, roughly 80% seen once. The CDR3 has 15 amino acids. V was trimmed by 0 bases and J by 4 bases, leaving 13 bases between them. Per germline, CDR1 SGHRS and CDR2 YFSETQ. This clonotype was sampled from a man between 60 and 75 years old with active or convalescent COVID-19. This sequence joins TRBV5-1 and TRBJ1-1; no firm D call. Sequenced: peripheral blood. The CDR3 protein is CASSLEPGPGTEAFF. For the CDR3, the DNA is TGCGCCAGCAGCTTGGAGCCAGGTCCAGGCACTGAAGCTTTCTTT.